These 15 T cell receptor beta chains share one sample of origin, sequenced in a study of a mutant IDH1 vaccine in newly diagnosed glioma. The protocol was immunoSEQ multiplex PCR, while the TCRdb copy is restricted to in-frame clones and leaves out a portion. The repertoire has 55,000 to 70,000 clones, roughly 90% of them found once; the top ten carry 1.5% to 2.5%. For these TCRs, the target antigens are not known. Time point described: week 11, during vaccination. Every single dose of the vaccine, 300 ug of mutant IDH1 20-mer peptide, came with topical imiquimod. The starting material was PBMCs, obtained from a glioma patient whose treatment included an IDH1 peptide vaccine. Receptor source: a man in his forties or fifties with glioma.

This clone was detected a few times. The chain uses TRBV4-1 and TRBJ1-2; tentatively, D is TRBD1 (6 bases). Looked up from germline, CDR1 is MGHRA and CDR2 is YSYEKL. CDR3 size: 15 residues. V lost 3 bases and J 5 bases, leaving 16 bases between the germline ends. The CDR3 spells CASSHEGRGRYGYTF. The CDR3, as DNA: TGCGCCAGCAGCCATGAGGGGAGGGGGAGGTATGGCTACACCTTC.

The chain employs TRBV7-6 and TRBJ2-1; 9 bases align to TRBD1. CDR1 and CDR2 from the germline V gene are SGHVS and FNYEAQ. The length of the CDR3 is 15 residues. J gave up 5 bases and V 5 bases, and 7 bases lay outside the gene matches. The CDR3 coding sequence is TGTGCCAGCAGCCGTGGGACAGGGTTGAACAATGAGCAGTTCTTC. This encodes CASSRGTGLNNEQFF.

The rearrangement joins TRBV5-1 to TRBJ2-5, with 9 positions matching TRBD1. Per germline, CDR1 SGHRS and CDR2 YFSETQ. V dropped 1 base and J dropped 5; count of bases not matched to a gene: 9. The CDR3 has 16 residues. The CDR3 reads CASSLNTGGAGETQYF. CDR3 DNA: TGCGCCAGCAGCTTGAATACAGGGGGCGCCGGGGAGACCCAGTACTTC.

A few counts support this clone. The rearrangement joins TRBV11-3 to TRBJ2-1; D remains ambiguous. The ends were cut back, 2 bases at V and 9 bases at J, with 14 bases in the middle. The CDR3 is 14 amino acids. CDR1 is SGHNT, CDR2 YENEEA, per germline. The CDR3 region is CASSLNPSSGEQFF. The CDR3, as DNA: TGTGCCAGCAGCTTAAATCCGTCGAGTGGTGAGCAGTTCTTC.

The CDR3 loop is CASSLGKNTEAFF. The CDR3 coding sequence is TGTGCCAGCAGCTTAGGCAAGAACACTGAAGCTTTCTTT. The chain uses TRBV7-9 and TRBJ1-1; D is unresolved. This CDR3 has 13 residues. Between the trimmed V and J ends, which lost 1 base and 1 base, there was a span of 4 bases. Per the germline V gene, CDR1 is SEHNR and CDR2 is FQNEAQ (reference sequence).

The CDR3 nucleotides are TGTGCCAGCAGTGATAAGGGGACAACCTATGGCTACACCTTC. It is translated as CASSDKGTTYGYTF. The chain couples TRBV2 to TRBJ1-2; TRBD1 might be the D (6 bases). The length of the CDR3 is 14 residues. Germline V gene data show CDR1 as SNHLY and CDR2 as FYNNEI. V lost 3 bases and J 4 bases, leaving 12 bases between the germline ends.

The chain recombines TRBV5-4 with TRBJ1-1; D gene unclear. The CDR3 is 15 amino acids. Between the trimmed V and J ends, which lost 5 bases and 5 bases, there was a span of 19 bases. In germline, CDR1 is SGHNT, CDR2 YYREEE (reference sequence). CDR3 bases: TGTGCCAGCAGTAAGGATGGCAGGAGGGAAACTGAAGCTTTCTTT. Protein sequence: CASSKDGRRETEAFF.

The chain carries TRBV6-1 and TRBJ2-1; TRBD1 matches at 10 bases. The CDR3 covers 12 residues. Per germline, CDR1 MNHNS and CDR2 SASEGT. Germline trimming cut 9 bases from V and 6 bases from J; bases unmatched to any gene: 2. CDR3 in DNA: TGTGCCAGTCGGACAGGGGGCAATGAGCAGTTCTTC. It translates to CASRTGGNEQFF.

This clone was counted a few times. This sequence joins TRBV6-5 and TRBJ2-7, with D perhaps TRBD1 or TRBD2 (6 bases each). V dropped 5 bases and J dropped 6 bases, with 14 bases sitting between them. CDR3 size: 13 residues. In germline, CDR1 is MNHEY, CDR2 SVGAGI. CDR3 region: CASSPRGEFEQYF. The CDR3 nucleotides are TGTGCCAGCAGTCCAAGGGGGGAGTTCGAGCAGTACTTC.

The V and J genes are TRBV7-2 and TRBJ2-1; D is tentatively TRBD1 or TRBD2 (6 bases each). This CDR3 is built from 15 residues. Germline V gene data show CDR1 as SGHTA and CDR2 as FQGNSA. V was pared by 8 bases and J by 0 bases, with 14 bases between. The CDR3 region is CASDGGGGSYNEQFF. DNA for the CDR3: TGTGCCAGCGACGGAGGAGGGGGCTCCTACAATGAGCAGTTCTTC.

This chain connects TRBV5-1 to TRBJ1-1, with D possibly TRBD1 on 5 matching bases. The CDR3 is 16 residues long. Germline CDR1 reads SGHRS; CDR2 reads YFSETQ. V lost 4 bases and J 1 base, leaving 17 bases between the germline ends. The CDR3 DNA reads TGCGCCAGCAGCGACACAGGAAAAGGTTGGAACACTGAAGCTTTCTTT. Its protein is CASSDTGKGWNTEAFF. Using reference TRBV5-1 and TRBJ1-1 for the parts outside the CDR3, the full variable domain is KAGVTQTPRYLIKTRGQQVTLSCSPISGHRSVSWYQQTPGQGLQFLFEYFSETQRNKGNFPGRFSGRQFSNSRSEMNVSTLELGDSALYLCASSDTGKGWNTEAFFGQGTRLTVV.

V is TRBV6-5 and J is TRBJ2-7; TRBD1 or TRBD2 may be the D gene (6 bases each). With 7 bases removed from V and 2 bases from J, the gap between germline ends came to 18 bases. The CDR3 sequence is 15 residues long. CDR1 and CDR2 from the germline V gene are MNHEY and SVGAGI. The chain's CDR3 is CASTERGDATYEQYF. CDR3 in DNA: TGTGCCAGCACCGAGAGGGGGGACGCGACCTACGAGCAGTACTTC.

The J gene is TRBJ1-2, the V gene TRBV10-3, with D possibly being TRBD1 (5 bases). This CDR3 comprises 13 residues. Germline V gives CDR1 ENHRY, CDR2 SYGVKD. V shed 6 bases and J shed 1 base, with 9 bases lying between them. The CDR3 sequence: CAIRGGDNYGYTF. CDR3 nucleotides: TGTGCCATCAGGGGGGGGGATAACTATGGCTACACCTTC.

The chain employs TRBV6-1 and TRBJ2-7, with D maybe TRBD2 (5 bases). Trimming left V 6 bases short and J 2 bases short, with 14 bases between. Germline V lookup: CDR1 MNHNS, CDR2 SASEGT. CDR3 length: 14 residues. The CDR3 is CASRAPGEAYEQYF. Here the CDR3 DNA reads TGTGCCAGCAGGGCGCCCGGGGAAGCCTACGAGCAGTACTTC.

CDR3: CASSSSSPYEQYV. Written as DNA, the CDR3 is TGTGCCAGCAGTTCCTCAAGTCCCTACGAGCAGTACGTC. The rearrangement links TRBV28 to TRBJ2-7; D uncertain. The CDR3 loop spans 13 amino acids. Germline assignment: CDR1 MDHEN and CDR2 SYDVKM. V lost 4 bases and J 2 bases, leaving 9 bases between the germline ends.